The entry below gives a single T cell receptor beta chain sequence along with its context. Its target is not known. Whereas donors were nominally healthy upon sampling, unrecorded immune exposures were probable. Germline CDR1 reads MNHNS; CDR2 reads SASEGT. Trimming took 7 bases from V and 0 from J, leaving 9 bases between them. CDR3 size: 13 residues. With 60 Vbeta and 13 Jbeta primers, the PCR was carried out. Here immunoSEQ multiplex PCR was the method, and the copy in TCRdb shows in-frame clones only, minus some. The sample has some 130,000 clones; around four fifths are singletons. The entry originates in a study of cytomegalovirus exposure and HLA in healthy donors. The study's findings and limits: Per a later analysis, 15,000 to 20,000 TCR beta sequences showed association with HLA alleles at 0.05 false discovery rate. The authors later found HLA-associated TCR beta chains more clonally expanded than equally common others. Earlier analysis found most TCR beta V segments productive about 87% or about 30% of the time.

Sequenced sample: PBMCs. The chain links TRBV6-1 to TRBJ1-1; D call uncertain. This sequence originates from a female donor in good health and CMV-seronegative. In DNA, the CDR3 is TGTGCCAGCACTAGACTTTTGAACACTGAAGCTTTCTTT. Its translation: CASTRLLNTEAFF.